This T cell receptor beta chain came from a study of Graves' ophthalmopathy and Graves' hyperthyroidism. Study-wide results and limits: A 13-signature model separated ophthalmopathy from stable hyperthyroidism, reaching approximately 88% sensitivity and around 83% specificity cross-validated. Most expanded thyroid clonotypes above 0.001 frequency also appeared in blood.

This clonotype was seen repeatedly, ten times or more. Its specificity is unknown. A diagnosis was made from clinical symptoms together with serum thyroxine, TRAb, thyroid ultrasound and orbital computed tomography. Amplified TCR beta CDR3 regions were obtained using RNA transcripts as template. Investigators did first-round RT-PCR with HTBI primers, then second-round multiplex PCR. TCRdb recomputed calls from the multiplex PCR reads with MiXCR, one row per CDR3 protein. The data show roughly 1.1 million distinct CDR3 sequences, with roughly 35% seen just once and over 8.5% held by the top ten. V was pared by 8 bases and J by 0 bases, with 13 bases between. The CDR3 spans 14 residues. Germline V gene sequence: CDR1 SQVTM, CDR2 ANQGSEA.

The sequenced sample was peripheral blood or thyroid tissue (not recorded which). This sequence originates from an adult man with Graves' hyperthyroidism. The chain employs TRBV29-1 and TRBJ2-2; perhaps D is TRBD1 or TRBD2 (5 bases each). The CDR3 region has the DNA TGCAGCATACAATCGGGGCCGAACACCGGGGAGCTGTTTTTT. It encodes CSIQSGPNTGELFF.